The 3 T cell receptor beta chains below all came from one sample that was sequenced in a study of cytotoxic CD8 clonotypes in ibrutinib-treated CLL. Libraries were prepared by immunoSEQ multiplex PCR; TCRdb keeps only in-frame clonotypes and omits some of them. The sample lists 200,000 to 250,000 clones; 70% were seen once. The sequencing used PBMCs, collected after 24 months of ibrutinib treatment. The source is a human donor with chronic lymphocytic leukemia.

Only one count was recorded for this clone. V is TRBV25-1 and J is TRBJ1-2, with TRBD1 identical over 7 bases. This CDR3 is built from 13 residues. J lost 8 bases, V lost 3 bases, and 6 bases had no gene match. CDR1 and CDR2 (germline): MGHDK, SYGVNS. The CDR3 coding sequence is TGTGCCAGCAGTGACACAGGGGTTTGGGGCTACACCTTC. Encoded protein: CASSDTGVWGYTF.

This clone is a singleton in its sample. The V and J genes are TRBV11-2 and TRBJ2-3, with 7 bases that match TRBD1. The germline CDR1 and CDR2 sequences are SGHAT and FQNNGV. This CDR3 has 12 residues. V was pared by 5 bases and J by 14 bases, with 10 bases of the junction left unmatched. The CDR3 coding sequence is TGTGCCAGCAGCCCAGACAGGGTTTCGTTGTATTTT. Translating it yields CASSPDRVSLYF.

J is TRBJ1-5 and V is TRBV6-5, with D unresolved. The CDR3 is made up of 11 amino acids. V was trimmed by 4 bases and J by 16 bases, leaving 14 bases between them. CDR1 MNHEY and CDR2 SVGAGI come from the germline V gene. CDR3 in DNA: TGTGCCAGCAGTTCCCTAGGAACCCCCCATTTT. Translating it yields CASSSLGTPHF.